This entry describes one T cell receptor beta chain. The sample has other DNA sequences that encode this CDR3 too. In the study's own analysis: By means of reference gene primer amplification, nucleated cell counts were estimated. Sequencing used immunoSEQ multiplex PCR; TCRdb keeps in-frame clones, though not all of them. Clonal size and the V and J genes are those of that table, whereas D and trimming came from the DNA. The table lists more than 400,000 clones, 75% to 90% of them singletons. The V end was cut by 3 bases, the J end by 6 bases, with 17 bases between. Germline CDR1 reads MGHRA; CDR2 reads YSYEKL. This CDR3 region has 16 residues. The data were obtained in a study of blood T cell repertoires in COVID-19. Everyone who took part was about 18 to 90 years old, and they came from 20 to 25 US areas. Two consecutive negative NP/OP PCR tests, clearance, or resolved symptoms defined Cohort 3 recovery.

The sequenced sample was PBMCs or T cells enriched from blood (not recorded which). This chain connects TRBV4-1 to TRBJ2-2; no reliable D call. The clonotype comes from a woman aged 18-29 years who had recovered from COVID-19. Here the CDR3 DNA reads TGCGCCAGCAGCCATGATGAACGCCCCGCGGCCGGGGAGCTGTTTTTT. This gives the protein CASSHDERPAAGELFF.